This T cell receptor (beta chain) was retrieved from a study of breast tumors, draining lymph nodes, adjacent tissues. TCRdb re-called the multiplex PCR reads with MiXCR, one entry per CDR3 protein. Of about 230,000 distinct CDR3 sequences listed, about 32% were seen once; the top ten hold 1.4%. Axillary draining lymph nodes of breast cancer patients supplied the node samples. Germline V gene data show CDR1 as SGHRS and CDR2 as YFSETQ. The CDR3 loop spans 16 amino acids. J gave up 5 bases and V 0 bases, and 4 bases lay outside the gene matches. This clonotype has at least ten counts. Sequencing was carried out using axillary lymph node tissue. This TCR came from a female donor with breast cancer. Some clones in this sample may be carry-over from other donors' samples. The genes are TRBV5-1 and TRBJ2-5, with 13 positions matching TRBD2. This CDR3 is CASSLGTSGSSETQYF. As DNA, the CDR3 is TGCGCCAGCAGCTTGGGGACTAGCGGGAGCTCGGAGACCCAGTACTTC.